This TCR beta chain is drawn from a study of blood T cells in healthy people across ages. Healthy Caucasian individuals from Russia aged about 6 to 90 were enrolled as donors. The authors ran a second PCR of about 6 to 11 cycles using a sample-barcoded 5' primer and a J-beta primer mix. A single record per CDR3 protein comes from TCRdb applying MiXCR to the 5' RACE reads. The repertoire holds fewer than 2 million distinct CDR3 sequences, with more than 35% as singletons. The CDR3 is made up of 14 amino acids. After removal of 3 bases from V and 6 bases from J, the junction contained 8 bases not matched to a gene. Germline V gene sequence: CDR1 DFQATT, CDR2 SNEGSKA (reference sequence).

Sample: blood. The TCR comes from a human donor in good health. The chain uses TRBV20-1 and TRBJ2-3, with TRBD2 matching 8 bases. The CDR3 sequence is CSASPTGGRDTQYF. Written as DNA, the CDR3 is TGCAGTGCTAGCCCTACGGGGGGGCGGGATACGCAGTATTTT.